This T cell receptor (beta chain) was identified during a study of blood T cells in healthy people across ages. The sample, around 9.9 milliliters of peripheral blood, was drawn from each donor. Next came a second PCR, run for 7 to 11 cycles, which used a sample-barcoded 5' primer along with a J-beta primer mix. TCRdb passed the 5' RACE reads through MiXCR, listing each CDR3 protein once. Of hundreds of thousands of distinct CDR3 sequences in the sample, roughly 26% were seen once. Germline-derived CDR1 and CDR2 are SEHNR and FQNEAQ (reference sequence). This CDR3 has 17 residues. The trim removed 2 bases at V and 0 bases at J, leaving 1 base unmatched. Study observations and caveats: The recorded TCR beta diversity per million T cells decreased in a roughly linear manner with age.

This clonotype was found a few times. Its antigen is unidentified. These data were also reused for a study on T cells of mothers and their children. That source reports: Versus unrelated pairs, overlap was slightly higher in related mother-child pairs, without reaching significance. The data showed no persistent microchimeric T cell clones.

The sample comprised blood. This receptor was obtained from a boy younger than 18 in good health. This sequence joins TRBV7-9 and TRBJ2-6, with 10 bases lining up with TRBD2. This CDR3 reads CASSLPSGSSGANVLTF. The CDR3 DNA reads TGTGCCAGCAGCTTACCTAGCGGGAGCTCTGGGGCCAACGTCCTGACTTTC.